This T cell receptor (beta chain) was sequenced during a study of cytomegalovirus exposure and HLA in healthy donors. Clones were sequenced by immunoSEQ multiplex PCR, and TCRdb holds only the in-frame ones, with some missing. Of 85,000 to 130,000 clones listed, 88% are singletons. The V and J ends lost 5 bases and 3 bases, in that order; junction bases with no gene match: 8. This CDR3 region has 16 residues. Germline V CDR1 and CDR2: LNHDA, SQIVND (reference sequence). This TCR derives from a young woman in good health and CMV-seropositive. The chain is built from TRBV19 and TRBJ2-2; 8 positions match TRBD2. The specimen sequenced was PBMCs. CDR3 nucleotide sequence: TGTGCCAGTAGTCGTAGGGCTAGCGGGTACACCGGGGAGCTGTTTTTT. It is translated as CASSRRASGYTGELFF. Full variable domain (outside the CDR3, taken from reference TRBV19 and TRBJ2-2): DGGITQSPKYLFRKEGQNVTLSCEQNLNHDAMYWYRQDPGQGLRLIYYSQIVNDFQKGDIAEGYSVSREKKESFPLTVTSAQKNPTAFYLCASSRRASGYTGELFFGEGSRLTVL.